The clone carrying this T cell receptor (beta chain) turned up a few times. Per the authors' pipeline: By means of reference gene primer amplification, nucleated cell counts were estimated. This table comes from immunoSEQ multiplex PCR, and its TCRdb copy is limited to in-frame clones, with some not included. V, J and clone size derive from that table, while D and trimming were established from the DNA sequence. The sample lists fewer than 150,000 clones, roughly 80% occurring once. The CDR3 is 16 residues long. CDR1 MNHEY and CDR2 SMNVEV come from the germline V gene (reference sequence). V trimming: 3 bases; J trimming: 4 bases; junction bases outside the gene matches: 11. This sample was taken from a study of blood T cell repertoires in COVID-19. On the study more broadly: The origin of the acute and convalescent COVID-19 samples was the United States, Italy and Spain. Nucleic acid was either cDNA or gDNA, and it came from T cells, B-cell-depleted T cells, or PBMCs.

What was sequenced was peripheral blood. J is TRBJ1-2 and V is TRBV27; 7 bases line up with TRBD1. The receptor was derived from a woman aged 45 to 65 with acute or convalescent COVID-19. CDR3 protein: CASSLTGTEALYGYTF. In DNA, the CDR3 is TGTGCCAGCAGTTTGACGGGGACAGAAGCTCTCTATGGCTACACCTTC.